This T cell receptor beta chain was observed in a study of radiation and T cells in renal cell carcinoma. Findings and limits, study-wide: Irradiated tumors held more dominant CDR3 motifs than control tumors. In nephrectomy-only tumors, top 100 clonotypes averaged 43%, versus approximately 50% irradiated.

Concerning this clone: What it binds is unknown.

Germline V gene sequence: CDR1 LGHNA, CDR2 YNFKEQ. The CDR3 spans 15 residues. The trim removed 5 bases at V and 3 bases at J, leaving 6 bases unmatched. TCRdb keeps only in-frame clones here, not all; method: immunoSEQ multiplex PCR. The sample includes about 15,000 clones, roughly 54% of them seen just once. The treatment: treatment-naive control, cytoreductive nephrectomy. Control tumors came from a handful of females and about 11 males, aged about 35 to 82. The sample here was tumor tissue, taken from a patient whose treatment was nephrectomy without radiotherapy. V usage is TRBV4-2 and J usage is TRBJ2-7; 11 nucleotides line up with TRBD2. The clonotype comes from a man aged 50 to 60 with renal cell carcinoma. CDR3 sequence: CASSRGLAENYEQYF. CDR3 DNA sequence: TGTGCCAGCAGCAGGGGACTAGCGGAGAACTACGAGCAGTACTTC.